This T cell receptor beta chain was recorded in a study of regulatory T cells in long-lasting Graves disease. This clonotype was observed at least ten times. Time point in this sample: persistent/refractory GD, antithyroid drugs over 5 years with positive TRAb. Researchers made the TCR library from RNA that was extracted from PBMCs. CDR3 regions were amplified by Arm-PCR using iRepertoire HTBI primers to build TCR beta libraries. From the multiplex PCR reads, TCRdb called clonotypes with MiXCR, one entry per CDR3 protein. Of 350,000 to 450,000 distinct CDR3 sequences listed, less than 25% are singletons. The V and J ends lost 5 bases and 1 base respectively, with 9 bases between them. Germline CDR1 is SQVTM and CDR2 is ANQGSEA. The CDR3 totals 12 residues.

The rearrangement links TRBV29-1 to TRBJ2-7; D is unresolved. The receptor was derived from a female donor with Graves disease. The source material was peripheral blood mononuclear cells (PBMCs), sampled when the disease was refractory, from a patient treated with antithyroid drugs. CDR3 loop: CSVPVGSYEQYF. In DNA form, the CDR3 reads TGCAGCGTTCCGGTTGGATCCTACGAGCAGTACTTC.